What follows are 10 T cell receptor beta chains derived from one specimen sequenced in a study of OX40 agonist ivuxolimab in advanced cancers. Receptors were amplified or captured by the immunoSEQ multiplex PCR assay. TCRdb provides this immuneACCESS table in a form limited to in-frame rearrangements. Some clones are lacking; in checked studies, under half of them reflect an unresolved V gene, and why the rest are absent is not known. The sample data list roughly 56,000 clones, and roughly four fifths of these were observed just once. The ten biggest clones cover over 1.1% of the sample. The sample was CD4+ or CD8+ T cells sorted from blood, taken in a trial of the OX40 agonist ivuxolimab. All receptors come from an adult with an advanced solid tumor such as melanoma, head and neck, liver or kidney cancer.

This chain uses TRBV29-1 with TRBJ1-5; D is unclear. V lost 7 bases and J 3 bases, leaving 13 bases between the germline ends. The length of the CDR3 is 13 residues. Germline V gene lookup returns CDR1 SQVTM and CDR2 ANQGSEA. CDR3 DNA sequence: TGCAGCGCTGCCAGCCAGGACAATCAGCCCCAGCATTTT. This sequence encodes CSAASQDNQPQHF.

The rearrangement uses TRBV20-1 and TRBJ2-1; maybe TRBD2 (7 bases). Per the germline V gene, CDR1 is DFQATT and CDR2 is SNEGSKA (reference sequence). The CDR3 is 11 amino acids. The V end lost 5 bases, the J end lost 8 bases, and 10 bases lay between the germline ends. CDR3 sequence (DNA): TGCAGTGCTGAGGGGGGGGATGAGCAGTTCTTC. Its translation: CSAEGGDEQFF.

This clone turned up a few times. The chain couples TRBV19 to TRBJ2-1; a weak D match, TRBD2 (7 bases). This CDR3 has 16 amino acids. Per germline, CDR1 LNHDA and CDR2 SQIVND (reference sequence). Trimming took 6 bases from V and 5 from J, leaving 20 bases between them. The CDR3 sequence is CASRGGRGGGNNEQFF. In DNA, the CDR3 is TGTGCCAGTAGGGGTGGTAGGGGAGGGGGAAACAATGAGCAGTTCTTC.

This clone was seen only once. CDR3 sequence (DNA): TGTGCCAGTAGCCGGGCTTCCTCCTCCTACGAGCAGTACTTC. Protein product: CASSRASSSYEQYF. The rearrangement links TRBV19 to TRBJ2-7; D ambiguous. CDR1 is LNHDA, CDR2 SQIVND, per germline (reference sequence). CDR3 length: 14 amino acids. Deletions cut 6 bases from V and 0 bases from J, with 12 bases between.

Of note for this clone: Compared with germline, one end of the junction differs, possibly owing to a read error. This chain uses TRBV19 with TRBJ2-7, with D possibly matching TRBD2 (7 bases). The CDR3 runs to 14 residues. Per the germline V gene, CDR1 is LNHDA and CDR2 is SQIVND (reference sequence). This CDR3 is CASGHRGGGYAQYF. Written as DNA, the CDR3 is TGTGCCAGTGGCCACCGCGGCGGGGGCTACGCGCAGTACTTC. Looking up the rest from reference TRBV19 and TRBJ2-7 gives the full variable domain: DGGITQSPKYLFRKEGQNVTLSCEQNLNHDAMYWYRQDPGQGLRLIYYSQIVNDFQKGDIAEGYSVSREKKESFPLTVTSAQKNPTAFYLCASGHRGGGYAQYFGPGTRLTVT.

This rearrangement joins TRBV27 to TRBJ2-3; a weak D match, TRBD1 (6 bases). Germline CDR1 MNHEY, CDR2 SMNVEV (reference sequence). The CDR3 runs 15 residues. Between the trimmed V and J ends, which lost 3 bases and 3 bases, there was a span of 13 bases. CDR3 loop: CASSFTGRRTDTQYF. In DNA form, the CDR3 reads TGTGCCAGCAGTTTCACAGGGAGAAGGACAGATACGCAGTATTTT.

This clone was detected a few times. The V call is TRBV9, the J call TRBJ1-1; D is uncertain. Trimming took 8 bases from V and 1 from J, leaving 18 bases between them. Germline values: CDR1 SGDLS, CDR2 YYNGEE. The CDR3 has 15 amino acids. The CDR3 region has the DNA TGTGCCAGGGCTAGGTGGGTCTCAAAGAACACTGAAGCTTTCTTT. Its translation: CARARWVSKNTEAFF.

The chain joins TRBV11-3 to TRBJ2-2; the D call may be TRBD1 or TRBD2 (5 bases each). From germline, CDR1 is SGHNT and CDR2 YENEEA. The CDR3 covers 16 residues. V was pared by 5 bases and J by 1 base, with 14 bases between. The CDR3 region is CASSRRDGRNTGELFF. DNA for the CDR3: TGTGCCAGCAGCCGCCGGGACGGGCGGAACACCGGGGAGCTGTTTTTT.

The chain joins TRBV16 to TRBJ2-7, with 10 bases matching TRBD1. This CDR3 spans 15 amino acids. Germline CDR1 KGHSY, CDR2 FQNENV. V dropped 0 bases and J dropped 6; count of bases not matched to a gene: 5. As DNA, the CDR3 is TGTGCCAGCAGCCAATCTAAAGACAGGGGGCTCGAGCAGTACTTC. It yields the protein CASSQSKDRGLEQYF.

This clone was seen just once. The V call is TRBV7-9, the J call TRBJ1-1; D gene unclear. The germline V gene encodes CDR1 SEHNR and CDR2 FQNEAQ (reference sequence). Trimming left V 5 bases short and J 1 base short, with 5 bases between. This CDR3 region has 12 residues. This CDR3 is CASSGSNTEAFF. In DNA form, the CDR3 reads TGTGCCAGCAGCGGGTCGAACACTGAAGCTTTCTTT.